This T cell receptor (beta chain) was recovered during a study of T cell repertoires in aging, cancer and after chemotherapy (dated by TCRdb to the late 2010s). For the wider study: Six donor age groups were covered, ranging from 30 or younger up to 70 or older, and each group contained at least three individuals. Paired pre- and post-chemotherapy samples in the solid tumor group came from brain tumor (glioblastoma) patients receiving temozolomide-based therapy. To look at immunoaging and at how T cells reconstitute after chemotherapy, the study profiled TCR beta repertoires in peripheral blood from both healthy donors and cancer patients. In total, the full dataset held about 8.8 million TCR reads. A cohort of 218 cancer patients (approximately 90 with hematological and around 130 with solid cancers) was assembled, and around 100 healthy donors were included as a reference group. Overall study results and their limits: It was noted by the authors that conclusions about immunological memory after chemotherapy cannot be drawn from the repertoire data. Compared with age-matched healthy donors, untreated patients with hematological or solid cancers had significantly lower TCR diversity and higher clonality in blood. In healthy donors, the decline in TCR diversity with age was mainly due to loss of richness, whereas in cancer patients loss of evenness also played a role. Median generation probability increased over the chemotherapy interval in both cancer cohorts, suggesting repertoire reconstitution through rebound thymic output.

At the junction V is shortened by 0 bases and J by 7 bases, with 17 bases in between. The CDR1 and CDR2 encoded by the germline V gene are SGHRS and YFSETQ. The CDR3 holds 16 amino acids from the cysteine to the phenylalanine. This entry keeps only the CDR3 DNA: 48 bases, framed from base 1. Using a mixed TRB-A/B primer pool, multiplex touch-down PCR amplified rearranged TRB sequences covering the V, D and J segments. Illumina adapters and sample indices were added to the amplicons in two consecutive PCR reactions performed with Phusion HS II polymerase. Amplicons were gel-purified using the NucleoSpin Gel and PCR Clean-up kit and were subsequently checked with Qubit and an Agilent 2100 Bioanalyzer. The libraries were sequenced on an Illumina MiSeq with 600-cycle, single-indexed, paired-end runs. The original pipeline was this. MiXCR versions 2.12 and 3.0.5 were used to process TRB sequences. Each unique CDR3 nucleotide sequence was treated as one clone, and only productive sequences with two or more reads were kept. The repertoire metrics were Shannon diversity, evenness, clonality (calculated as one minus evenness), and diversity profiles parameterized by alpha from 0 to 5. The IGoR algorithm was used to calculate generation probabilities for clones in the paired samples taken before and after chemotherapy. TCRdb reprocessed the public reads (quality trimming at Q25 with fastp, clone calling with MiXCR) and kept in-frame beta chains. When rows share a CDR3 protein, they turn into one entry using the most common DNA and genes. For this entry, the V and J calls and clone size follow TCRdb and not the study's own pipeline. The sample profile shows about 3,300 distinct CDR3 sequences; 20% to 25% of them were found once. Around 12% of the sample comes from the top ten.

As a fraction of the sample, this clonotype is medium-sized (0.01 to 0.1%). Its cognate antigen has yet to be identified. Qualities for individual bases were not recorded, and no much larger clone is one base off. TCR beta rearrangements were amplified from genomic DNA isolated from peripheral blood, not from sorted cells or RNA. The V gene is TRBV5-1 and the J gene is TRBJ2-1; tentative D gene TRBD2, with 6 bases matching. Sequencing used blood. This sequence originates from a human donor with a solid tumor. This receptor carries the CDR3 CASSLVRGTGRNEQFF. Here is the DNA: TGCGCCAGCAGCTTGGTGCGGGGCACGGGAAGAAATGAGCAGTTCTTC. Full variable domain (CDR3 extended with the reference TRBV5-1 and TRBJ2-1 proteins): KAGVTQTPRYLIKTRGQQVTLSCSPISGHRSVSWYQQTPGQGLQFLFEYFSETQRNKGNFPGRFSGRQFSNSRSEMNVSTLELGDSALYLCASSLVRGTGRNEQFFGPGTRLTVL.